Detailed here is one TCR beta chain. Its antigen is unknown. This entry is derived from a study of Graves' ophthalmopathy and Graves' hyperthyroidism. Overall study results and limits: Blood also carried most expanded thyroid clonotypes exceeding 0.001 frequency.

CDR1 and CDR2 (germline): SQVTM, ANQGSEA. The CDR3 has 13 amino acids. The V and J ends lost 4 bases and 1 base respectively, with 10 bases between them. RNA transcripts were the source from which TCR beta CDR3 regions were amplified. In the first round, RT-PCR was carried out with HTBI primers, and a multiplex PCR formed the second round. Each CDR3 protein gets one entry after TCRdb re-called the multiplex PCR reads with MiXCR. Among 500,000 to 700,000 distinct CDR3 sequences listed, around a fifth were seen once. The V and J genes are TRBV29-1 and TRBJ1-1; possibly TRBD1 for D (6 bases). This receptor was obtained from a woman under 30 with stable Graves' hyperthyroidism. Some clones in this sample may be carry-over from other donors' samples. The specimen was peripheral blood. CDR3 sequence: CSVVEGGNTEAFF. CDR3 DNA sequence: TGCAGCGTTGTAGAGGGGGGGAACACTGAAGCTTTCTTT.